The 13 T cell receptor beta chains below all came from one sample that was sequenced in a study of tumor-infiltrating lymphocytes in primary liver carcinoma. TCR beta cDNA was reverse-transcribed from approximately 0.45 ug of total RNA. The reaction used a constant-region primer and ProtoScript II reverse transcriptase. Employing slightly modified ARM-PCR, three nested multiplex PCR rounds were run, and these gave rise to the TCR beta libraries. The first two PCR rounds used TRBV1-TRBV30 forward primers with a C-beta reverse primer, roughly 11 cycles each. TCRdb passed the multiplex PCR reads through MiXCR, listing each CDR3 protein once. This sample carries about 84,000 distinct CDR3 sequences, over 60% of them seen once, and the ten largest clones take roughly 19%. Without any cell sorting, about 19-31 mg of bulk tissue yielded co-extracted RNA and DNA. The specimen was liver tumor tissue from sampling region 1. Subset noted: tumor region T1, superior pole. All receptors derive from a man aged 40-55 years with primary liver carcinoma and hepatitis B virus infection.

The chain couples TRBV29-1 to TRBJ1-1; D call uncertain. Germline V lookup: CDR1 SQVTM, CDR2 ANQGSEA. The CDR3 spans 11 residues. In nucleotides, the CDR3 is TGCAGGGTGGGCGTGAACACTGAAGCTTTCTTT. Translation: CRVGVNTEAFF. Together with reference TRBV29-1 and TRBJ1-1, the CDR3 gives the full variable domain: SAVISQKPSRDICQRGTSLTIQCQVDSQVTMMFWYRQQPGQSLTLIATANQGSEATYESGFVIDKFPISRPNLTFSTLTVSNMSPEDSSIYLCRVGVNTEAFFGQGTRLTVV.

Of note for this clonotype: The junction does not match germline at one end; this may be a read error. The chain carries TRBV29-1 and TRBJ2-1, with D possibly matching TRBD2 (5 bases). Germline loops: CDR1 SQVTM, CDR2 ANQGSEA. This CDR3 region has 16 residues. The CDR3 DNA sequence: TGTAGCGTTGAACCCCTGATTAGCGAGACCTACAATGAGCAGTTCTTC. This gives the protein CSVEPLISETYNEQFF.

Note on this clonotype: The germline gene is not matched at one end of the junction; a read error may be the cause. This chain links TRBV29-1 with TRBJ2-2; D possibly corresponds to TRBD1 (6 bases). The CDR3 length is 14 residues. Germline assignment: CDR1 SQVTM and CDR2 ANQGSEA. DNA of the CDR3: TGCAGCGTTAGACAGGAGACGAACACCGAGGAGCTGTTTTTT. Translated: CSVRQETNTEELFF.

As concerns this clonotype: The CDR3 end shows no conserved phenylalanine or tryptophan, and so a read error is likely. The V gene is TRBV11-2, the J gene TRBJ2-7, with 8 bases fitting TRBD2. This CDR3 has 17 amino acids. In germline, CDR1 is SGHAT, CDR2 FQNNGV. Trimming took 6 bases from V and 3 from J; bases not matched to a gene: 16. Written as DNA, the CDR3 is TGTGCCAGCAGACAGGGACTAGTGGGTTCCCCTTTCTACGAGCAGTACTTG. The encoded protein is CASRQGLVGSPFYEQYL.

The chain uses TRBV6-5 and TRBJ1-4; D is undetermined. The CDR3 has 14 residues. Trimming cost V 5 bases and J 7 bases, with 14 bases left between them. Looked up from germline, CDR1 is MNHEY and CDR2 is SVGAGI. CDR3 nucleotide sequence: TGTGCCAGCAGTAACATAGGAGGTGGTGAAAAACTGTTTTTT. Encoded protein: CASSNIGGGEKLFF.

Details on this clonotype: Germline is not matched at one junction end, which may reflect a read error. The chain combines TRBV4-1 with TRBJ1-5, with 8 bases aligning to TRBD1. This CDR3 region has 15 residues. Germline CDR1 MGHRA, CDR2 YSYEKL. CDR3 sequence: CTSSQGDRNDQPQHF. The CDR3 DNA reads TGTACCAGCAGCCAAGGGGACAGGAACGATCAGCCCCAGCATTTT.

This clonotype was detected many times. The rearrangement uses TRBV6-1 and TRBJ2-7, with 7 bases fitting TRBD1. CDR3 length: 12 residues. V lost 7 bases, J lost 4 bases, and 4 bases stayed unmatched. CDR1 MNHNS and CDR2 SASEGT come from the germline V gene. CDR3 loop: CASTSTGYEQYF. The DNA for the CDR3 is TGTGCCAGCACTTCGACAGGGTACGAGCAGTACTTC.

The rearrangement uses TRBV5-4 and TRBJ2-3, with a possible D match to TRBD2 (6 bases). CDR1 and CDR2 from the germline V gene are SGHNT and YYREEE (reference sequence). The V gene lost 3 bases and the J gene lost 4 bases, with 15 bases spanning the gap. The CDR3 spans 15 residues. DNA for the CDR3: TGTGCCAGCAGCTCGGGCCGGGAGAGACCAGATACGCAGTATTTT. It encodes CASSSGRERPDTQYF.

With respect to this clonotype: This is likely a read error, given that the CDR3 carries no conserved phenylalanine or tryptophan at its end. The gene calls are TRBV11-2 and TRBJ2-1, with D tentatively TRBD2 (6 bases). The V end lost 6 bases, the J end lost 9 bases, and 18 bases lay between the germline ends. CDR3 length equals 14 residues. Germline V gives CDR1 SGHAT, CDR2 FQNNGV. The CDR3: CASSSAGPGSEQFL. CDR3 in DNA: TGTGCCAGCAGTTCAGCGGGCCCCGGGAGTGAGCAGTTCTTA.

As DNA, the CDR3 is TGTGCCACCGGACGAGAGGGGTTGGTGACCCAGTTCTTC. It encodes CATGREGLVTQFF. The chain combines TRBV24-1 with TRBJ2-5; D could derive from TRBD1 or TRBD2 (5 bases each). Near its end, the DNA agrees better with TRBJ2-1, so the J call may be wrong. Germline V gene data show CDR1 as KGHDR and CDR2 as SFDVKD. There are 13 residues in the CDR3.

Notes on this clonotype: Sequence at one end of the junction differs from germline and may be a read error. The gene calls are TRBV29-1 and TRBJ1-4, with a possible D match to TRBD1 (6 bases). Per germline, CDR1 SQVTM and CDR2 ANQGSEA. The CDR3 is made up of 13 amino acids. The CDR3 region is CSFDQGKGERLFF. In DNA, the CDR3 is TGCAGCTTTGATCAGGGGAAGGGCGAAAGACTGTTTTTT. The full variable domain, rest sourced from reference TRBV29-1 and TRBJ1-4, is SAVISQKPSRDICQRGTSLTIQCQVDSQVTMMFWYRQQPGQSLTLIATANQGSEATYESGFVIDKFPISRPNLTFSTLTVSNMSPEDSSIYLCSFDQGKGERLFFGSGTQLSVL.

J is TRBJ2-1 and V is TRBV29-1; TRBD2 aligns across 10 bases. The V and J ends lost 7 bases and 9 bases, in that order; junction bases with no gene match: 12. Germline CDR1 SQVTM, CDR2 ANQGSEA. This CDR3 contains 14 residues. CDR3 sequence reads: CSARASGRSSEQFF. The CDR3 coding sequence is TGCAGCGCTAGGGCTAGCGGGAGATCGAGTGAGCAGTTCTTC.

Of note for this clonotype: Compared with germline, one end of the junction differs, possibly owing to a read error. The J gene is TRBJ2-3, the V gene TRBV11-2, with TRBD2 identical over 7 bases. The CDR3 has 19 amino acids. Germline values: CDR1 SGHAT, CDR2 FQNNGV. CDR3: CAGRTPRGGRPTSTDMQYF. CDR3 nucleotide sequence: TGTGCCGGCAGGACTCCTCGAGGCGGGAGACCTACTAGCACAGATATGCAGTATTTT.